The 12 T cell receptor beta chains presented below share a single source sample, sequenced in a study of tumor-infiltrating lymphocytes in oesophageal squamous cell carcinoma. TCRdb called the PCR reads again in MiXCR, with one record for every CDR3 protein. Of 16,000 or so distinct CDR3 sequences listed, 40% to 45% are singletons. The sample comprised esophageal tumor tissue. The receptors shown here come from a male donor with esophageal squamous cell carcinoma.

The chain couples TRBV7-8 to TRBJ2-3; 8 nucleotides match TRBD2. The CDR3 is 17 residues long. Trimming took 5 bases from V and 2 from J; bases not matched to a gene: 12. Germline V CDR1 and CDR2: SGHVS, FQNEAQ. As DNA, the CDR3 is TGTGCCAGCAGCCACGGGGTAGCGGGAATTAACACAGATACGCAGTATTTT. It encodes CASSHGVAGINTDTQYF.

About this clonotype: A much larger clonotype is one base distant, so this may be a read error. The chain is built from TRBV7-9 and TRBJ2-1; 10 positions agree with TRBD2. Germline V lookup: CDR1 SEHNR, CDR2 FQNEAQ (reference sequence). This CDR3 has 15 amino acids. The CDR3 loop reads CASSPRLAGVETQCF. DNA for the CDR3: TGTGCTAGCAGCCCCCGACTAGCGGGTGTGGAGACCCAGTGCTTC.

This clonotype came up many times. This rearrangement joins TRBV10-2 to TRBJ1-1, with D maybe TRBD1 (5 bases). V shed 6 bases and J shed 1 base, with 18 bases lying between them. CDR3 length equals 16 residues. Germline V lookup: CDR1 WSHSY, CDR2 SAAADI. CDR3 bases: TGCGCCAGCAGCTCGGGACGGATGGAGTCGAACACTGAAGCTTTCTTT. Translated: CASSSGRMESNTEAFF.

A remark on this clonotype: A much larger clone lies one base from this, so it may be a read error. The V gene is TRBV6-1, the J gene TRBJ2-1, with D uncertain. Trimming took off 5 bases at V and 10 bases at J, with 9 bases between the two ends. The germline CDR1 and CDR2 sequences are MNHNS and SASEGT. The CDR3 has 11 residues. The chain's CDR3 is CASSRLWEQFF. CDR3 bases: TGTGCCAGCAGTCGACTCTGGGAGCAGTTCTTC.

In its sample, this clonotype was seen many times. The J gene is TRBJ2-7, the V gene TRBV7-6; D remains ambiguous. The V end was cut by 1 base, the J end by 3 bases, with 7 bases between. Germline CDR1 reads SGHVS; CDR2 reads FNYEAQ. The CDR3 covers 13 residues. CDR3 in amino acids: CASSLVLSYEQYF. DNA for the CDR3: TGTGCCAGCAGCTTAGTTCTAAGCTACGAGCAGTACTTC.

The J gene is TRBJ2-5, the V gene TRBV7-2, with 8 bases lining up with TRBD1. The DNA end is a closer match to TRBJ2-7, so the J assignment may be wrong. Germline lookup yields CDR1 SGHTA and CDR2 FQGNSA. The CDR3 is 16 amino acids. CDR3 sequence reads: CASSNALLTGVYEQYF. CDR3 bases: TGTGCCAGCAGCAATGCACTCCTGACAGGGGTGTACGAGCAGTACTTC.

The chain is built from TRBV9 and TRBJ1-1; no definite D call. The ends were cut back, 3 bases at V and 3 bases at J, with 12 bases in the middle. Germline lookup yields CDR1 SGDLS and CDR2 YYNGEE. This CDR3 is built from 14 residues. The CDR3 loop is CASSDKEWDTEAFF. CDR3 sequence (DNA): TGTGCCAGCAGCGATAAAGAGTGGGACACTGAAGCTTTCTTT.

J is TRBJ1-1 and V is TRBV7-4, with D perhaps matching TRBD1 (5 bases). From germline, CDR1 is SGHVT and CDR2 SQSDAQ. The length of the CDR3 is 13 residues. Trimming pared 2 bases from V and 5 bases from J, leaving 9 bases between. CDR3 sequence reads: CASSLQGGTEAFF. CDR3 in DNA: TGTGCCAGCAGCTTACAGGGTGGTACTGAAGCTTTCTTT. Full variable domain (remainder filled in from reference TRBV7-4 and TRBJ1-1): GAGVSQSPRYKVAKRGRDVALRCDSISGHVTLYWYRQTLGQGSEVLTYSQSDAQRDKSGRPSGRFSAERPERSVSTLKIQRTEQGDSAVYLCASSLQGGTEAFFGQGTRLTVV.

The rearrangement uses TRBV7-6 and TRBJ2-5; a weak D match, TRBD2 (6 bases). Trimming left V 4 bases short and J 13 bases short, with 16 bases between. There are 12 residues in the CDR3. Per the germline V gene, CDR1 is SGHVS and CDR2 is FNYEAQ. The CDR3 bases are TGTGCCAGCAGCTCCGGGACTCACCATCTGTACTTC. It is translated as CASSSGTHHLYF.

This clonotype counts as large. The chain has TRBV7-9 and TRBJ2-6; possible D gene TRBD2, 8 bases. Germline CDR1 is SEHNR and CDR2 is FQNEAQ (reference sequence). The germline V and J ends were trimmed by 5 bases and 3 bases, with 17 bases remaining between them. The CDR3 loop spans 17 amino acids. The CDR3 loop reads CASSRQGLGLGANVLTF. The CDR3 bases are TGTGCCAGCAGCCGACAGGGACTAGGGCTTGGGGCCAACGTCCTGACTTTC.

This clonotype was seen at least ten times. At one of its ends the junction is not consistent with the germline gene, which may arise from a read error. The chain couples TRBV5-6 to TRBJ2-7; D might be TRBD1 (5 bases). Germline loops: CDR1 SGHDT, CDR2 YYEEEE. The CDR3 contains 15 residues. CDR3 protein: CASRLAGMGSYEQYF. DNA for the CDR3: TGTGCCAGCAGATTGGCAGGGATGGGGTCCTACGAGCAGTACTTC.

This clonotype is categorized as medium-sized. The genes are TRBV6-1 and TRBJ1-2; D gene unclear. This CDR3 is built from 13 residues. The germline V and J ends were trimmed by 4 bases and 8 bases, with 14 bases remaining between them. Germline values: CDR1 MNHNS, CDR2 SASEGT. Here the CDR3 DNA reads TGTGCCAGCAGTGGTTCGGTCGCTTCAGGCTACACCTTC. Translation gives CASSGSVASGYTF.